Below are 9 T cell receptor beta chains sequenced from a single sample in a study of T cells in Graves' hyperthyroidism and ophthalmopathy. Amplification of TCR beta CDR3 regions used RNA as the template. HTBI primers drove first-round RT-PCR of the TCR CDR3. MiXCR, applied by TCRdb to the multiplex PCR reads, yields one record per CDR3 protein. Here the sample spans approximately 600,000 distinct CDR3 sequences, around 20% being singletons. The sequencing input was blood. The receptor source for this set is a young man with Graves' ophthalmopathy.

This CDR3 reads CASSLGPPWGHSEQFF. As DNA, the CDR3 is TGTGCCAGCAGTTTAGGGCCCCCCTGGGGGCACAGTGAGCAGTTCTTC. This chain links TRBV27 with TRBJ2-1; the D gene is possibly TRBD1 (6 bases). This CDR3 contains 16 residues. V gave up 2 bases and J gave up 9 bases, with 20 bases separating them. Germline CDR1 reads MNHEY; CDR2 reads SMNVEV (reference sequence).

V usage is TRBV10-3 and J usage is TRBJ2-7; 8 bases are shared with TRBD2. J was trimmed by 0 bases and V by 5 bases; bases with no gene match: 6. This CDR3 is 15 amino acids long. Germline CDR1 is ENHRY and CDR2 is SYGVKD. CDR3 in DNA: TGTGCCATCAGTCCGGGAGCGGGAGTCTCCTACGAGCAGTACTTC. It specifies CAISPGAGVSYEQYF.

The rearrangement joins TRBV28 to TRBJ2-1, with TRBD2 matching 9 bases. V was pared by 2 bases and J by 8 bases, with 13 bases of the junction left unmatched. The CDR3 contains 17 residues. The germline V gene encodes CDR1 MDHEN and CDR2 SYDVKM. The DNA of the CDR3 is TGTGCCAGCAGTTTAACTCCCCCGGGACTAGCATTACATGAGCAGTTCTTC. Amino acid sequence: CASSLTPPGLALHEQFF.

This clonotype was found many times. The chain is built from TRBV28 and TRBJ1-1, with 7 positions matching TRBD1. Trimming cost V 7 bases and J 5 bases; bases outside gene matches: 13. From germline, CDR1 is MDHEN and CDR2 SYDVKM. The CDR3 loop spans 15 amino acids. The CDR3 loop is CASIPVGGRGTEAFF. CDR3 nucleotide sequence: TGTGCCAGCATCCCAGTAGGGGGCCGAGGAACTGAAGCTTTCTTT.

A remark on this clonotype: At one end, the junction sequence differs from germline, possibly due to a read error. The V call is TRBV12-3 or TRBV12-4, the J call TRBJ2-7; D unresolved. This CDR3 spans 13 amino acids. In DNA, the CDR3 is TGTGCCAACAGTTTGGGAATTTCCTACGAGCAGTACTTC. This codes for CANSLGISYEQYF.

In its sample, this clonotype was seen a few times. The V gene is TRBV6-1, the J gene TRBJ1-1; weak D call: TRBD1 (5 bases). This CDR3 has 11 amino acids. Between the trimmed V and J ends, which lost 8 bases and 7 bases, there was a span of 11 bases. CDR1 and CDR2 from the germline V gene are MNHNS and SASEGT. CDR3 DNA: TGTGCCAGCCCAGGGCGGGGTGAAGCTTTCTTT. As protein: CASPGRGEAFF.

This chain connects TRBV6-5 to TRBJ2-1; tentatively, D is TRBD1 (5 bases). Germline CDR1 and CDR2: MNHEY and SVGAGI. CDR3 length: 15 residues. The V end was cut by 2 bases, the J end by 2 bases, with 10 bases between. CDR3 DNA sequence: TGTGCCAGCAGTTACGTGGCAGGGACCTACAATGAGCAGTTCTTC. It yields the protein CASSYVAGTYNEQFF.

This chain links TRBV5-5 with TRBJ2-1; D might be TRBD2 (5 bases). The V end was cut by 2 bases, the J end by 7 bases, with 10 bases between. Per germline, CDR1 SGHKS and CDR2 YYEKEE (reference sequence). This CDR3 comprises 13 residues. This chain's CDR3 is CASSLPTRNEQFF. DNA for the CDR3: TGTGCCAGCAGCTTACCTACTAGGAATGAGCAGTTCTTC.

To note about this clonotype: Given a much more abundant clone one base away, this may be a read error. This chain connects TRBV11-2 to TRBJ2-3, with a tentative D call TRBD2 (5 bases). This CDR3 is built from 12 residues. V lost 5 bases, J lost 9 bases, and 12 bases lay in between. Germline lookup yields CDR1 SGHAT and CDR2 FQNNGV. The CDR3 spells CASSQRRKTQYF. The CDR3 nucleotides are TGTGCCAGCAGCCAACGGAGGAAGACGCAGTATTTT.